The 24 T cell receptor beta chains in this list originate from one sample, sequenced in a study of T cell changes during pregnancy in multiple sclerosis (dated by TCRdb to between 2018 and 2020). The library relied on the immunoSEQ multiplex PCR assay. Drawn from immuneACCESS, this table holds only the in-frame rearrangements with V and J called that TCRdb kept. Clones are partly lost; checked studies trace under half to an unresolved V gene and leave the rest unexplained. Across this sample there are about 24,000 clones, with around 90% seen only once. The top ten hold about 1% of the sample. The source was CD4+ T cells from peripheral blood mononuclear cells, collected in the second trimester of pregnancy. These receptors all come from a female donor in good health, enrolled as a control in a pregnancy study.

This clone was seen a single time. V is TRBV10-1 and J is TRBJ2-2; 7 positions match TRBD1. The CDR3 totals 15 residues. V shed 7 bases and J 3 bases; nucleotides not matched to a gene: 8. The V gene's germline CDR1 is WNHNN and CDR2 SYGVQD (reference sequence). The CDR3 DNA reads TGCGCCAGCACCTTTGACAGGGCTGACACCGGGGAGCTGTTTTTT. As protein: CASTFDRADTGELFF.

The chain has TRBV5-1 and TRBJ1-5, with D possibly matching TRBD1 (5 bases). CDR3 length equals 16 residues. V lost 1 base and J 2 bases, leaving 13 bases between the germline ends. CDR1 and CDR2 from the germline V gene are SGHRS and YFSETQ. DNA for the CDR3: TGCGCCAGCAGCTTGACCAGGGTTCGGGGCAATCAGCCCCAGCATTTT. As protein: CASSLTRVRGNQPQHF.

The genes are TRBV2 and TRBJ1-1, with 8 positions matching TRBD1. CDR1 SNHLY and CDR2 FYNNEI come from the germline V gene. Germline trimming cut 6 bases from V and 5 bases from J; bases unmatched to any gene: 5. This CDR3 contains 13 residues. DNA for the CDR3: TGTGCCAGCAGCCCGACAGGGGTTACTGAAGCTTTCTTT. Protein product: CASSPTGVTEAFF.

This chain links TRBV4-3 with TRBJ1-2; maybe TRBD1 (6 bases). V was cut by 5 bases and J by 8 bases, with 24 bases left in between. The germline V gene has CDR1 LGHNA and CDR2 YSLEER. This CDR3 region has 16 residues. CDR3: CASSKGQTQGEGGYTF. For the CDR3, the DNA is TGCGCCAGCAGCAAAGGTCAAACACAGGGAGAAGGGGGCTACACCTTC.

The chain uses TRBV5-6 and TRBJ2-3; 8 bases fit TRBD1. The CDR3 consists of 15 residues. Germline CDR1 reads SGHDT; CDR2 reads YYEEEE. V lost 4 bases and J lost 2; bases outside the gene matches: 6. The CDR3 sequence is CASSEGQGYTDTQYF. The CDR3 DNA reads TGTGCCAGCAGCGAAGGACAGGGCTACACAGATACGCAGTATTTT.

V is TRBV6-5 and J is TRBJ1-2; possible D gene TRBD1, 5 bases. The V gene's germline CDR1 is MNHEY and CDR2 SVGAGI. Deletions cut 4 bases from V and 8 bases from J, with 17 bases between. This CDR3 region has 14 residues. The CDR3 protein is CASSSPGLSQGYTF. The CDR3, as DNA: TGTGCCAGCAGTTCCCCAGGGTTGTCACAGGGCTACACCTTC.

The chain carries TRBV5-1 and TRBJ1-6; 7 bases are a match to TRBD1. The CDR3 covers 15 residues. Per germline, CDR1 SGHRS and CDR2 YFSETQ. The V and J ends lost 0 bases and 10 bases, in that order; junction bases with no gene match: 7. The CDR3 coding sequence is TGCGCCAGCAGCTTGGGGACAGGTACGGGGTCACCCCTCCACTTT. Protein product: CASSLGTGTGSPLHF. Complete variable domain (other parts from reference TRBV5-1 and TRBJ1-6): KAGVTQTPRYLIKTRGQQVTLSCSPISGHRSVSWYQQTPGQGLQFLFEYFSETQRNKGNFPGRFSGRQFSNSRSEMNVSTLELGDSALYLCASSLGTGTGSPLHFGNGTRLTVT.

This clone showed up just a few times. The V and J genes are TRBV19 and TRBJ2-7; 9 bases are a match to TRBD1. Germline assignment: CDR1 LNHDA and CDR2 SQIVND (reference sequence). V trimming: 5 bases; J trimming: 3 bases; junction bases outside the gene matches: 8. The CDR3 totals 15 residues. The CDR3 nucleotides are TGTGCCAGTAGTCCGGGACAGGGATCCCTCTACGAGCAGTACTTC. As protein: CASSPGQGSLYEQYF.

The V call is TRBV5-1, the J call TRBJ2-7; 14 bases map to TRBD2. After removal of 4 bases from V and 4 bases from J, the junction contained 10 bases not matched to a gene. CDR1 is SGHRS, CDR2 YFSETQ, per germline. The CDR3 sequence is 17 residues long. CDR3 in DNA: TGCGCCAGCAGCCCAACGGGGACTAGCGGGAGACGGTACGAGCAGTACTTC. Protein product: CASSPTGTSGRRYEQYF.

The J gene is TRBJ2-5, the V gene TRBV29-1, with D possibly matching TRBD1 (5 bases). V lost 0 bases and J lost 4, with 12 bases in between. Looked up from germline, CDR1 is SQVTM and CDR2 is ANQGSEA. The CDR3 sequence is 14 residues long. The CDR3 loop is CSVEDIRDRETQYF. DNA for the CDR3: TGCAGCGTTGAAGATATCAGGGATCGAGAGACCCAGTACTTC.

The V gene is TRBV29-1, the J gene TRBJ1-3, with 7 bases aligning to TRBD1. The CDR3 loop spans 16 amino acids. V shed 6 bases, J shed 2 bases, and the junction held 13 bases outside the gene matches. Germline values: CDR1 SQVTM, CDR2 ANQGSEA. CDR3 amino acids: CSVSDDRVTAGNTIYF. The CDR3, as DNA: TGCAGCGTATCGGACGACAGGGTAACTGCTGGAAACACCATATATTTT.

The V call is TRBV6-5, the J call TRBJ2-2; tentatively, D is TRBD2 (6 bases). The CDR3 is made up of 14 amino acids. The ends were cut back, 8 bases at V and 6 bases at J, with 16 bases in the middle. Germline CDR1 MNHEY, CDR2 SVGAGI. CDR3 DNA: TGTGCCAGCGGAGGGTCCTCGACTTCCGGGGAGCTGTTTTTT. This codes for CASGGSSTSGELFF.

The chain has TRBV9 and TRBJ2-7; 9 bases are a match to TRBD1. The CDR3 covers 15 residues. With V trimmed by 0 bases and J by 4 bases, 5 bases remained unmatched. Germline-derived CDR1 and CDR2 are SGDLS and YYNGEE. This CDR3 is CASSVDPGQGYEQYF. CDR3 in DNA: TGTGCCAGCAGCGTAGACCCGGGACAGGGATACGAGCAGTACTTC.

The CDR3 region has the DNA TGTGCCAGCAGTTTAGGGCTAGCGGGAGGGCCGGGAGAGACCCAGTACTTC. Its protein product is CASSLGLAGGPGETQYF. The J gene is TRBJ2-5, the V gene TRBV27; TRBD2 aligns across 12 bases. The CDR3 runs 17 residues. Germline CDR1 and CDR2: MNHEY and SMNVEV (reference sequence). V shed 2 bases, J shed 4 bases, and the junction held 8 bases outside the gene matches.

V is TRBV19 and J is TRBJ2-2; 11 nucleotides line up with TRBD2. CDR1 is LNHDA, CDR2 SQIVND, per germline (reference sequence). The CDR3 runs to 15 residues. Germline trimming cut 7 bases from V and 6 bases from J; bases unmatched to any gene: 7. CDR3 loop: CASISLAGGPGELFF. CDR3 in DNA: TGTGCCAGTATCTCTTTAGCGGGAGGGCCCGGGGAGCTGTTTTTT.

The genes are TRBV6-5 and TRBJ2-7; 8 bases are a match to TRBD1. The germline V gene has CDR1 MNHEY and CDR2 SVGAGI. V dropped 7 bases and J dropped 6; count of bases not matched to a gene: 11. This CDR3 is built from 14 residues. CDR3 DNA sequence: TGTGCCAGCACCCTCGGGCAGGGGGCCATCGAGCAGTACTTC. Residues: CASTLGQGAIEQYF.

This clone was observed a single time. CDR3 bases: TGTGCCAGTAGGAACTGGGACAGGGACATGAACACTGAAGCTTTCTTT. Translated, it gives CASRNWDRDMNTEAFF. The V gene is TRBV19, the J gene TRBJ1-1; 9 nucleotides agree with TRBD1. CDR1 LNHDA and CDR2 SQIVND come from the germline V gene (reference sequence). J lost 0 bases, V lost 6 bases, and 8 bases had no gene match. The CDR3 has 16 residues.

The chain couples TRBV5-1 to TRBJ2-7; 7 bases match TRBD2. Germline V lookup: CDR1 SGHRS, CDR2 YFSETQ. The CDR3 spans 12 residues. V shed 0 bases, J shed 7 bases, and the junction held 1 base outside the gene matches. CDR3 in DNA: TGCGCCAGCAGCTTGGGGGAGGGGGAGCAGTACTTC. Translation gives CASSLGEGEQYF.

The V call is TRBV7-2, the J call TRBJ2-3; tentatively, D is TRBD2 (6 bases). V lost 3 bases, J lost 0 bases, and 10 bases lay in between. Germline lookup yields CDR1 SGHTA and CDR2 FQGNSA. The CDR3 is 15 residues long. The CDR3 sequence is CASSFLATSTDTQYF. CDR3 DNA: TGTGCCAGCAGCTTCCTAGCGACTAGCACAGATACGCAGTATTTT.

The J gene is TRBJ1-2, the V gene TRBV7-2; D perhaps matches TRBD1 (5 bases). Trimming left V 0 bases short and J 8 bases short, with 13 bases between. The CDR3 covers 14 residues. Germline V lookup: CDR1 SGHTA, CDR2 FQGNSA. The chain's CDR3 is CASSLAWTQGGYTF. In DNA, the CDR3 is TGTGCCAGCAGCTTAGCATGGACCCAGGGCGGCTACACCTTC.

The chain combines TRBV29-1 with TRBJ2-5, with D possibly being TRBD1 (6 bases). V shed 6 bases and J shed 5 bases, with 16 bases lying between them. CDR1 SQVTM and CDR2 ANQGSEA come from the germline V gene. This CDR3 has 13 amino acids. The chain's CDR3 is CSVRGSRAETQYF. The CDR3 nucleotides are TGCAGCGTAAGGGGGAGCAGGGCGGAGACCCAGTACTTC. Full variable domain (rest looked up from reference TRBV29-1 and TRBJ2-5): SAVISQKPSRDICQRGTSLTIQCQVDSQVTMMFWYRQQPGQSLTLIATANQGSEATYESGFVIDKFPISRPNLTFSTLTVSNMSPEDSSIYLCSVRGSRAETQYFGPGTRLLVL.

CDR3 region: CARGPLTDTQYF. The CDR3 DNA sequence: TGTGCCAGGGGGCCGCTGACAGATACGCAGTATTTT. The V and J genes are TRBV2 and TRBJ2-3, with TRBD1 as a possible D gene (5 bases). The germline V and J ends were trimmed by 9 bases and 3 bases, with 10 bases remaining between them. Germline lookup yields CDR1 SNHLY and CDR2 FYNNEI. CDR3 length: 12 residues.

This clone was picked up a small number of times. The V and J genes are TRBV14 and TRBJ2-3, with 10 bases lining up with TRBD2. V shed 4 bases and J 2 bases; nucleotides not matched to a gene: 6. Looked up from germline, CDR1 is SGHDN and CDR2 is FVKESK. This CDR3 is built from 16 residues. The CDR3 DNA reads TGTGCCAGCAGCCGTGTAGCGGGGGGTATCACAGATACGCAGTATTTT. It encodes CASSRVAGGITDTQYF.

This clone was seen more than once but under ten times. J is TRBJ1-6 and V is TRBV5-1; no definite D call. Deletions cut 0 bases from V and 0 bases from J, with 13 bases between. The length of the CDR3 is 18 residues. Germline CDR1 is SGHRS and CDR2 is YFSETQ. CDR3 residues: CASSLGLAANSYNSPLHF. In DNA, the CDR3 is TGCGCCAGCAGCTTGGGTCTAGCAGCTAACTCCTATAATTCACCCCTCCACTTT.